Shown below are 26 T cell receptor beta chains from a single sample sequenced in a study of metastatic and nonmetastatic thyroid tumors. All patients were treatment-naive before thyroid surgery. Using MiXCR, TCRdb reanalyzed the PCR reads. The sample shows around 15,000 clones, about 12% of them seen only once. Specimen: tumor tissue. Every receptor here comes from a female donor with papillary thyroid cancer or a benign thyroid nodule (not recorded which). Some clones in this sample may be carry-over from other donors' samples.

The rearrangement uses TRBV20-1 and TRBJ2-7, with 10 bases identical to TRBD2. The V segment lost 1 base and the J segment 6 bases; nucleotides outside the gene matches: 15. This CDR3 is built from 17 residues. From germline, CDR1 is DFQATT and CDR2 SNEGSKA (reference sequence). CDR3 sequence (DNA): TGCAGTGCTAGAGGAGCTAGCGGGAGAGCTATTTCGGGCGAGCAGTACTTC. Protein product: CSARGASGRAISGEQYF.

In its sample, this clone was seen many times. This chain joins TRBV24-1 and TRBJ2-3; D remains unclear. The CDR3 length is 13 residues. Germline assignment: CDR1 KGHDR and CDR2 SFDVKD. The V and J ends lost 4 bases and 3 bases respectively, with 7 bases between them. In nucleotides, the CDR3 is TGTGCCACCAGTGACCTTAAAACAGATACGCAGTATTTT. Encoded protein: CATSDLKTDTQYF.

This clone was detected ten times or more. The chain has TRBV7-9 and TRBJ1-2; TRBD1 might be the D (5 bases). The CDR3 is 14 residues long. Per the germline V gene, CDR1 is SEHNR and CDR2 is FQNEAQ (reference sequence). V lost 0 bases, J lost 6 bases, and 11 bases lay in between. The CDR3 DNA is TGTGCCAGCAGCTTAGCGCAGGGTGGGGATGGCTACACCTTC. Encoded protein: CASSLAQGGDGYTF. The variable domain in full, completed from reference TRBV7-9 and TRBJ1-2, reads DTGVSQNPRHKITKRGQNVTFRCDPISEHNRLYWYRQTLGQGPEFLTYFQNEAQLEKSRLLSDRFSAERPKGSFSTLEIQRTEQGDSAMYLCASSLAQGGDGYTFGSGTRLTVV.

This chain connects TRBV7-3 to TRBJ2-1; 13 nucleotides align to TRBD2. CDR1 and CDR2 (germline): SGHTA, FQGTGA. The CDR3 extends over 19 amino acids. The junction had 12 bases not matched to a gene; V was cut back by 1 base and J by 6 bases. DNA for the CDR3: TGTGCCAGCAGCTTAAGTACCCGAGGCCGACTAGCGGGAGGCAATGAGCAGTTCTTC. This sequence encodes CASSLSTRGRLAGGNEQFF.

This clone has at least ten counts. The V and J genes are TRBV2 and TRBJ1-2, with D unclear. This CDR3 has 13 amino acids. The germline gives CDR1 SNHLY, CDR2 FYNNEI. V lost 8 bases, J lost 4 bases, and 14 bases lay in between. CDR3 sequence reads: CASGKGFGYGYTF. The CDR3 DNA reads TGTGCCAGCGGTAAAGGGTTCGGCTATGGCTACACCTTC. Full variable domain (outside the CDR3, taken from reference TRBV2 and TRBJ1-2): EPEVTQTPSHQVTQMGQEVILRCVPISNHLYFYWYRQILGQKVEFLVSFYNNEISEKSEIFDDQFSVERPDGSNFTLKIRSTKLEDSAMYFCASGKGFGYGYTFGSGTRLTVV.

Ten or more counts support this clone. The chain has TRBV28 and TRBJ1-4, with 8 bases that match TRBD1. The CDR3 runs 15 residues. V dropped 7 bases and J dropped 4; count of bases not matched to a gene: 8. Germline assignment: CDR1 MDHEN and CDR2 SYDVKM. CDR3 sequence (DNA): TGTGCCAGCACCTCATCAGGGGGCAATAATGAAAAACTGTTTTTT. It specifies CASTSSGGNNEKLFF.

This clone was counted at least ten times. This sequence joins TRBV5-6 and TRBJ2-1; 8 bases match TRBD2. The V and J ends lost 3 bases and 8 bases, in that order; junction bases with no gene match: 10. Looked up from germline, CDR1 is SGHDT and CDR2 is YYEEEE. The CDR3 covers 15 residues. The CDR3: CASSSLGGRRYEQFF. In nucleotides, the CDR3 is TGTGCCAGCAGCTCCCTCGGCGGGAGGCGGTATGAGCAGTTCTTC.

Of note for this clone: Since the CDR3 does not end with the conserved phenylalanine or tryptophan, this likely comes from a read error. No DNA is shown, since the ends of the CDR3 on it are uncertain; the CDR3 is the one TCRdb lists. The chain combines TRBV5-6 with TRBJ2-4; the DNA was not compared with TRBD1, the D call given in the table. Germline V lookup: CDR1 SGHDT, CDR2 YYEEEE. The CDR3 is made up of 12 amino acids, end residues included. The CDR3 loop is CASSLGPGQGDL.

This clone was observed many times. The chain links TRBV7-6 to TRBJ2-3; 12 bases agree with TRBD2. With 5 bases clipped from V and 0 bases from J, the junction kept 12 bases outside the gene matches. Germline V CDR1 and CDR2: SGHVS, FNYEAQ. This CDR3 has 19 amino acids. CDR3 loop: CASSPETSGRYRSTDTQYF. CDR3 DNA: TGTGCCAGCAGCCCAGAGACTAGCGGGAGATACCGTAGCACAGATACGCAGTATTTT.

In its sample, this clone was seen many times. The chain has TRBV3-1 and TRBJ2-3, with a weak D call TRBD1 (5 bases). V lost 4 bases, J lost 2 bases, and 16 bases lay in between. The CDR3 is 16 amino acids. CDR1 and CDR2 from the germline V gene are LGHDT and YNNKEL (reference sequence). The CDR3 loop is CASSPLLRGSTDTQYF. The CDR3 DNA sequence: TGTGCCAGCAGCCCTCTGCTAAGGGGATCCACAGATACGCAGTATTTT.

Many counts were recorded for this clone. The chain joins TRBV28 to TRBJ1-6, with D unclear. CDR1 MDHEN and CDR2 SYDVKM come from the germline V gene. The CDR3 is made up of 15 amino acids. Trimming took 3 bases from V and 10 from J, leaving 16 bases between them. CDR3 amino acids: CASSFEPGSGSPLHF. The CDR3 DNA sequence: TGTGCCAGCAGTTTCGAACCAGGTTCCGGGTCACCCCTCCACTTT.

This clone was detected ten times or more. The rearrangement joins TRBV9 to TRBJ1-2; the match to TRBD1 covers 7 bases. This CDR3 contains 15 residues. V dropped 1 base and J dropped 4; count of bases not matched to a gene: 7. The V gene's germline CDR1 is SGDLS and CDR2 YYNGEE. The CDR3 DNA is TGTGCCAGCAGCGTATCCTTGACAGGGAGCTATGGCTACACCTTC. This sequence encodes CASSVSLTGSYGYTF. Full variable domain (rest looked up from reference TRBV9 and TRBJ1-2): DSGVTQTPKHLITATGQRVTLRCSPRSGDLSVYWYQQSLDQGLQFLIQYYNGEERAKGNILERFSAQQFPDLHSELNLSSLELGDSALYFCASSVSLTGSYGYTFGSGTRLTVV.

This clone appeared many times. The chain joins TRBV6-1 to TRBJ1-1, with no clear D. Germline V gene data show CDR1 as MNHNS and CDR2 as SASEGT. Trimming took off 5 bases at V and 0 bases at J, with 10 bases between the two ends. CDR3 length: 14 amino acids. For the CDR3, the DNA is TGTGCCAGCAGTTATCGGGAGATGAACACTGAAGCTTTCTTT. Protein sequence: CASSYREMNTEAFF.

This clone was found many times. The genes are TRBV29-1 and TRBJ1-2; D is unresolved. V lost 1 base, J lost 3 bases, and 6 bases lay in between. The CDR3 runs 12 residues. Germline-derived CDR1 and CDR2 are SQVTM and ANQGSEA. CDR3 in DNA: TGCAGCGTTGAAGCAGGAGACTATGGCTACACCTTC. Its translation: CSVEAGDYGYTF.

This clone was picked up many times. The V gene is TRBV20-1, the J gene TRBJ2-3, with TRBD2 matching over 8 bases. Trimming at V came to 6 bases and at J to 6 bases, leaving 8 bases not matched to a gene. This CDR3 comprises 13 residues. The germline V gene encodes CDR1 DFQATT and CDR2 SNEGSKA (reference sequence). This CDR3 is CSAQLSGVDTQYF. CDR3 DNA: TGCAGTGCCCAACTTAGCGGGGTGGATACGCAGTATTTT.

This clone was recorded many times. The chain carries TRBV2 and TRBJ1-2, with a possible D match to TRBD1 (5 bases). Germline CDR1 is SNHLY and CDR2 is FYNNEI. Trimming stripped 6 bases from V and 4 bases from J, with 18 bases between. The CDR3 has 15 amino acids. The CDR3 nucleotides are TGTGCCAGCAGCGGGGCCGGGGGGATAGGCTATGGCTACACCTTC. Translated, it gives CASSGAGGIGYGYTF.

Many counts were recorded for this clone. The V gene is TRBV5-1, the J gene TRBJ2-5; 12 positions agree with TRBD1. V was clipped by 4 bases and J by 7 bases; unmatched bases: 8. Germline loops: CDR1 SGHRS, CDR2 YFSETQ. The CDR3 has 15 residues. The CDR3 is CASSQGTGGRGTQYF. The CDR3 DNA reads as TGCGCCAGCAGCCAAGGGACAGGGGGCAGGGGGACCCAGTACTTC.

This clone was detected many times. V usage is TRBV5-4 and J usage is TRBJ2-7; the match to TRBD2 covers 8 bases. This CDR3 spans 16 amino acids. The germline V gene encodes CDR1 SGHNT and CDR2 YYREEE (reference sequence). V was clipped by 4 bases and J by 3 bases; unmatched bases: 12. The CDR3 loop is CASSPGGAGGLYEQYF. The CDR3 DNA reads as TGTGCCAGCAGCCCTGGGGGTGCGGGGGGACTCTACGAGCAGTACTTC.

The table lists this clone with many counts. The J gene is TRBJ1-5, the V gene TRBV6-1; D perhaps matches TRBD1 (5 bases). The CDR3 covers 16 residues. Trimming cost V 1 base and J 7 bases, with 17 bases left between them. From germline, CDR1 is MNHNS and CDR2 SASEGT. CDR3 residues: CASSEGPTGHDQPQHF. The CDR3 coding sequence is TGTGCCAGCAGTGAAGGGCCCACAGGCCACGACCAGCCCCAGCATTTT.

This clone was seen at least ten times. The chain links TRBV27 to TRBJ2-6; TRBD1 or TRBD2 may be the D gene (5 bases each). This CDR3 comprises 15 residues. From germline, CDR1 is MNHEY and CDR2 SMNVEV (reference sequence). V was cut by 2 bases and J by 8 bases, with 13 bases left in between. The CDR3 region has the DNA TGTGCCAGCAGTTTAAGGGACGGACCTCCCAACGTCCTGACTTTC. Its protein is CASSLRDGPPNVLTF.

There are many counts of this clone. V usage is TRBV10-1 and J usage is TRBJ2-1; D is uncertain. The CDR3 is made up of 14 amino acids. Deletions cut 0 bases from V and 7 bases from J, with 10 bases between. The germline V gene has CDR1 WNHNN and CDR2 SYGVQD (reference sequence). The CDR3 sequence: CASSESGNQNEQFF. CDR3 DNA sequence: TGCGCCAGCAGTGAGTCCGGCAACCAAAATGAGCAGTTCTTC.

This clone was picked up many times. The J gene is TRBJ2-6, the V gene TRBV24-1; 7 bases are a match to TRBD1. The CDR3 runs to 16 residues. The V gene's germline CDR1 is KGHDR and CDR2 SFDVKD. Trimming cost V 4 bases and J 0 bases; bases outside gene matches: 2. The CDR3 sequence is CATSDPGGSGANVLTF. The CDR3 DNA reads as TGTGCCACCAGTGACCCAGGGGGCTCTGGGGCCAACGTCCTGACTTTC.

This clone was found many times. In nucleotides, the CDR3 is TGTGCCAGCAGTCGGACTAGCGGTAGCACAGATACGCAGTATTTT. This gives the protein CASSRTSGSTDTQYF. The chain has TRBV6-4 and TRBJ2-3; 10 nucleotides line up with TRBD2. V trimming: 5 bases; J trimming: 0 bases; junction bases outside the gene matches: 2. This CDR3 contains 15 residues. Germline V lookup: CDR1 MRHNA, CDR2 SNTAGT.

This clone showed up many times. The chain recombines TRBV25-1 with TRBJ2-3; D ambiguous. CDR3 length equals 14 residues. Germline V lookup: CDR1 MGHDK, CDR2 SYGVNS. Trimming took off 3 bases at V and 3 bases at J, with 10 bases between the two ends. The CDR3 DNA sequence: TGTGCCAGCAGTGAGTTTATTAGTACAGATACGCAGTATTTT. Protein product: CASSEFISTDTQYF.

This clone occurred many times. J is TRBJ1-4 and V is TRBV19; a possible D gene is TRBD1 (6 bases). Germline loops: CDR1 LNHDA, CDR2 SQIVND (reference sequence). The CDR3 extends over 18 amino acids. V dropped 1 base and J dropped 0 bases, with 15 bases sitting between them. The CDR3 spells CASSIVGRGAATNEKLFF. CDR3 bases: TGTGCCAGTAGTATAGTCGGGCGGGGGGCCGCAACTAATGAAAAACTGTTTTTT.

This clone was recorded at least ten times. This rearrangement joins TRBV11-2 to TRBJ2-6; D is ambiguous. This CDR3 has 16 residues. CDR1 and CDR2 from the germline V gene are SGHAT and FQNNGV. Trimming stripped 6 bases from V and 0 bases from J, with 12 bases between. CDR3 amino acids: CASRPDWVSGANVLTF. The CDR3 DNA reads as TGTGCCAGCAGACCAGACTGGGTCTCTGGGGCCAACGTCCTGACTTTC.